The present T cell receptor beta chain was sequenced within a study of T cells in localized non-small cell lung cancer. Assay: immunoSEQ multiplex PCR; the TCRdb copy retains only in-frame clones and omits some. The sample contains approximately 28,000 clones, more than 65% of which appear only once. V gave up 4 bases and J gave up 5 bases, with 11 bases separating them. Germline V gene data show CDR1 as SGHTA and CDR2 as FQGTGA. The CDR3 length is 13 residues. Of note for this clone: Its antigen is as yet unknown.

The study, taken as a whole, reports: Sequencing involved a lone tumor region, leaving heterogeneity possible. Uninvolved adjacent lung showed the highest T cell clonality, exceeding tumor. Appearing in adjacent lung were a median around 60 of the top 100 tumor clones. Longer overall survival associated with higher blood T cell density; shorter survival with higher adjacent-lung clonality.

The sequence was collected from a man between 40 and 75 years old with stage III lung adenocarcinoma. Sample: peripheral blood mononuclear cells, taken before any cancer treatment. V gene TRBV7-3 combines with J gene TRBJ1-1, with D unclear. CDR3 bases: TGTGCCAGCAGCTCCTCCGGAGGAACTGAAGCTTTCTTT. This sequence encodes CASSSSGGTEAFF.